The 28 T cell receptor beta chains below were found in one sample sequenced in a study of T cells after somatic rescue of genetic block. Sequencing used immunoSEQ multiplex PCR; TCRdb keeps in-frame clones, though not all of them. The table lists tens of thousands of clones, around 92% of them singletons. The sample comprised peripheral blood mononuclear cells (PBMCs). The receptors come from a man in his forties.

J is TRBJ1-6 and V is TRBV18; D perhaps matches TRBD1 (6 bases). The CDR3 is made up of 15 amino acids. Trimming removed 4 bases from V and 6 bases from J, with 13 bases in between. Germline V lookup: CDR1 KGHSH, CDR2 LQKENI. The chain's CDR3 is CASSQAGVGNSPLHF. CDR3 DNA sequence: TGTGCCAGCTCACAAGCAGGGGTCGGTAATTCACCCCTCCACTTT.

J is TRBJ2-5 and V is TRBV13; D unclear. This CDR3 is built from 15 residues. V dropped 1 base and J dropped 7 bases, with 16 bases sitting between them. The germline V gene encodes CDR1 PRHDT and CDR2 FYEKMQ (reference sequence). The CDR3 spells CASSLADGGPGTQYF. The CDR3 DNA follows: TGTGCCAGCAGCTTAGCTGACGGTGGACCTGGGACCCAGTACTTC.

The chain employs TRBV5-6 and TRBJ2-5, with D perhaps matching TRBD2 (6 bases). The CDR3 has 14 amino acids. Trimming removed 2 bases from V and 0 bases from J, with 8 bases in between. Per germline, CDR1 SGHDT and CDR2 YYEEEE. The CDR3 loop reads CASSFGGYQETQYF. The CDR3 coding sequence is TGTGCCAGCAGCTTTGGGGGGTACCAAGAGACCCAGTACTTC.

CDR3 nucleotide sequence: TGCGCCAGCAGTCAACCCCTTACAGGGGCCGAGGGCTATGGCTACACCTTC. This gives the protein CASSQPLTGAEGYGYTF. The rearrangement joins TRBV23-1 to TRBJ1-2; 7 positions match TRBD1. TRBV23-1 is an ORF; its function is uncertain. J was trimmed by 4 bases and V by 2 bases; bases with no gene match: 13. CDR3 length equals 17 residues.

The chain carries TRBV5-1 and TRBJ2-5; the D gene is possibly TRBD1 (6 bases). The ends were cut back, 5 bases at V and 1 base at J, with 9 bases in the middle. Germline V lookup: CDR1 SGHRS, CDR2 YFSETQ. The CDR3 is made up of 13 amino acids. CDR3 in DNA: TGCGCCAGCAGGGGGACACCCCAAGAGACCCAGTACTTC. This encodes CASRGTPQETQYF.

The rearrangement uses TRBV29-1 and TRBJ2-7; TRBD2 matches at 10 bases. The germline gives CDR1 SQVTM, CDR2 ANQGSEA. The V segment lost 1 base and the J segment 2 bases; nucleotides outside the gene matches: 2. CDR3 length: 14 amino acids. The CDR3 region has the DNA TGCAGCGTTGAAGGGCTAGCGGGAGCCTACGAGCAGTACTTC. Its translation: CSVEGLAGAYEQYF.

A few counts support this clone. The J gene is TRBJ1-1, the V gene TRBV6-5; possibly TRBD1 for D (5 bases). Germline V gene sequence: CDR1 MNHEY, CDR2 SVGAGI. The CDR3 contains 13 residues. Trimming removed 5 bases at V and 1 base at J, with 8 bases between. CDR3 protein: CASSIQENTEAFF. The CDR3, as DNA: TGTGCCAGCAGTATACAGGAGAACACTGAAGCTTTCTTT.

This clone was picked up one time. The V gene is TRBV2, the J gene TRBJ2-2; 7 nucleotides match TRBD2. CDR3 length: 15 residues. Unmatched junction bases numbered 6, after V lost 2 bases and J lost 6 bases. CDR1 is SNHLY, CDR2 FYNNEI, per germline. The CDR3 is CASSEWAGEAGELFF. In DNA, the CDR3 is TGTGCCAGCAGTGAATGGGCGGGAGAGGCCGGGGAGCTGTTTTTT.

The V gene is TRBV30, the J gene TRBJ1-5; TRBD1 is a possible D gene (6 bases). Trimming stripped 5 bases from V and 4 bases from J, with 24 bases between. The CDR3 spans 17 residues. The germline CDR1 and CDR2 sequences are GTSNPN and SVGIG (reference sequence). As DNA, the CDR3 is TGTGCCTGGCTTCCTACTCACAGGGACGGGGGAAATCAGCCCCAGCATTTT. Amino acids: CAWLPTHRDGGNQPQHF.

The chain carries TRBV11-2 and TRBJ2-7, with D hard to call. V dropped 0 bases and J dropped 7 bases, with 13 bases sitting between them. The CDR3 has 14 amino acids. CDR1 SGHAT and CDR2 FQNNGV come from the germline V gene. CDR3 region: CASSLDGPLLEQYF. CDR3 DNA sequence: TGTGCCAGCAGCTTAGATGGCCCCCTTTTGGAGCAGTACTTC.

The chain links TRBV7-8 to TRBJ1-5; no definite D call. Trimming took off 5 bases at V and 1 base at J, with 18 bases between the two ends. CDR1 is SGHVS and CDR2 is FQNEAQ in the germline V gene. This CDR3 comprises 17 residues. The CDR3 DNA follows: TGTGCCAGCAGCCTATTGGGGTCGAGAAGAAGCAATCAGCCCCAGCATTTT. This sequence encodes CASSLLGSRRSNQPQHF.

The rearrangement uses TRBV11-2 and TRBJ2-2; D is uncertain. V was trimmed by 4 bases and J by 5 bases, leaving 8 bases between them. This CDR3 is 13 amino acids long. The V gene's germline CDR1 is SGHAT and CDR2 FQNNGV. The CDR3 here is CASSSPITGELFF. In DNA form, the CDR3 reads TGTGCCAGCAGCTCCCCCATTACCGGGGAGCTGTTTTTT. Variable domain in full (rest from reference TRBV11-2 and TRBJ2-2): EAGVAQSPRYKIIEKRQSVAFWCNPISGHATLYWYQQILGQGPKLLIQFQNNGVVDDSQLPKDRFSAERLKGVDSTLKIQPAKLEDSAVYLCASSSPITGELFFGEGSRLTVL.

CDR3 residues: CASSQDRNQPQHF. DNA for the CDR3: TGTGCCAGCAGTCAAGACAGGAATCAGCCCCAGCATTTT. The gene calls are TRBV6-5 and TRBJ1-5, with D maybe TRBD1 (6 bases). Between the trimmed V and J ends, which lost 5 bases and 4 bases, there was a span of 9 bases. Per germline, CDR1 MNHEY and CDR2 SVGAGI. CDR3 length: 13 amino acids.

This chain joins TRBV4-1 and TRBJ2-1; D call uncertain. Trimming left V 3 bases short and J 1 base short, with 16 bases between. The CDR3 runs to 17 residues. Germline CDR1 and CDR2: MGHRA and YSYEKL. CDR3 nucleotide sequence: TGCGCCAGCAGCCACGTGGACCTTGGGCTTTCCTACAATGAGCAGTTCTTC. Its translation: CASSHVDLGLSYNEQFF.

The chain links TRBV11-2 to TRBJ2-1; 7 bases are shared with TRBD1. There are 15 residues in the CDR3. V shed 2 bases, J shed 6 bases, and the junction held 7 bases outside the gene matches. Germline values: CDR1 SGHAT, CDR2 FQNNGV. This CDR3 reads CASSLTGTVFNEQFF. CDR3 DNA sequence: TGTGCCAGCAGCTTAACCGGGACAGTCTTCAATGAGCAGTTCTTC.

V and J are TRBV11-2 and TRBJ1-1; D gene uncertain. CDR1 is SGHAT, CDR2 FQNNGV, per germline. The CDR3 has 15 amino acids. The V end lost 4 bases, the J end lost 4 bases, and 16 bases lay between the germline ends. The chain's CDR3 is CASSSTRTSGTEAFF. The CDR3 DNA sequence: TGTGCCAGCAGCTCGACCAGGACGTCGGGCACTGAAGCTTTCTTT.

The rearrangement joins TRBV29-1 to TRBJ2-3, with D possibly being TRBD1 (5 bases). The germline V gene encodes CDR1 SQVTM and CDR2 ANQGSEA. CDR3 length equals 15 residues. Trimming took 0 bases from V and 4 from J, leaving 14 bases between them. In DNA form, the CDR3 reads TGCAGCGTTGAAGATCAGGGCAACGCAGCAGATACGCAGTATTTT. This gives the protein CSVEDQGNAADTQYF.

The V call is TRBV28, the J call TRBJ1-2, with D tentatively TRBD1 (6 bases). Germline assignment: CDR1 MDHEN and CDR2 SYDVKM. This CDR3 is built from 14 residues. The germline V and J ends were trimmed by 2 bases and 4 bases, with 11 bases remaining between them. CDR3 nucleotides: TGTGCCAGCAGTTTACATGGGACAACCTATGGCTACACCTTC. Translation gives CASSLHGTTYGYTF.

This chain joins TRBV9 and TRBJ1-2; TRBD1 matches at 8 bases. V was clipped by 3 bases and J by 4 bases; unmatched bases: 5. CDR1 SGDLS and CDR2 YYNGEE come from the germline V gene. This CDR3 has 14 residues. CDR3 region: CASSADRGGYGYTF. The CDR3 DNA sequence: TGTGCCAGCAGCGCCGACAGGGGTGGCTATGGCTACACCTTC.

CDR3 protein: CASTRSSGNTIYF. The CDR3 region has the DNA TGTGCCAGCACCCGAAGCTCTGGAAACACCATATATTTT. The chain couples TRBV6-5 to TRBJ1-3, with unresolved D. CDR1 and CDR2 (germline): MNHEY, SVGAGI. This CDR3 is 13 amino acids long. The ends were cut back, 7 bases at V and 0 bases at J, with 7 bases in the middle.

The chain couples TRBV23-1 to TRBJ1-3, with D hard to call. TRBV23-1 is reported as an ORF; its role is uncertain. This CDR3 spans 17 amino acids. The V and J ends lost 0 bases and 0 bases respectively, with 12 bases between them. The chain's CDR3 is CASSQSNRVFSGNTIYF. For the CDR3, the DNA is TGCGCCAGCAGTCAATCGAATAGGGTCTTCTCTGGAAACACCATATATTTT.

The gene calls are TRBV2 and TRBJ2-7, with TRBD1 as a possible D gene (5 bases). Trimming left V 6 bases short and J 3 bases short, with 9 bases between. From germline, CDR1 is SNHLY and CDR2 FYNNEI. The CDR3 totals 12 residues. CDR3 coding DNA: TGTGCCAGCAGACTCGACAGCTACGAGCAGTACTTC. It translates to CASRLDSYEQYF.

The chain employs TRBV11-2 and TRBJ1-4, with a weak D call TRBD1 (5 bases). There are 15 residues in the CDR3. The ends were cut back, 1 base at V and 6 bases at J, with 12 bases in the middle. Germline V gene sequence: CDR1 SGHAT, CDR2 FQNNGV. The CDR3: CASSLGTLQDEKLFF. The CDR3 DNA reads TGTGCCAGCAGCTTAGGGACTTTACAGGATGAAAAACTGTTTTTT.

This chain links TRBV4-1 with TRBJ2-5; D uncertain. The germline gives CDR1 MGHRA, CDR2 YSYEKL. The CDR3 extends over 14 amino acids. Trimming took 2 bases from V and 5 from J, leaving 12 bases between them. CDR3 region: CASSQKVGVETQYF. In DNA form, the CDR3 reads TGCGCCAGCAGCCAAAAGGTTGGGGTGGAGACCCAGTACTTC.

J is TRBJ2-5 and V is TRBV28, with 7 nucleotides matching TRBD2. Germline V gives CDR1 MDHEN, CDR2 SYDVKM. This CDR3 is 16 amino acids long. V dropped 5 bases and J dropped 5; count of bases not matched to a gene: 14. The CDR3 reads CASSPGRRELGETQYF. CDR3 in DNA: TGTGCCAGCAGTCCGGGTCGGCGGGAGCTCGGGGAGACCCAGTACTTC.

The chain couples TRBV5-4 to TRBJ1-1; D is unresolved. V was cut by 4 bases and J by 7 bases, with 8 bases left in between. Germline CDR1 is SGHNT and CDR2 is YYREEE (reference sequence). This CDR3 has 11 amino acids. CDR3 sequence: CASSMDGEAFF. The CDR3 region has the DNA TGTGCCAGCAGCATGGACGGTGAAGCTTTCTTT.

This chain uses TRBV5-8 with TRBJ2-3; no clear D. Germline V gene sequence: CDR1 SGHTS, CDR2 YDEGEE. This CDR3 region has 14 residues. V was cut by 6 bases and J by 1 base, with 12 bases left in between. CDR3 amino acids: CASTSEVGTDTQYF. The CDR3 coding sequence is TGTGCCAGCACCTCCGAGGTTGGCACAGATACGCAGTATTTT.

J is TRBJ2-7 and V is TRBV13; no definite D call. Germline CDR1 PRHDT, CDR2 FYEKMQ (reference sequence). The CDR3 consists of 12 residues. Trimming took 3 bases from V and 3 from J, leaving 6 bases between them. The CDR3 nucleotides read TGTGCCAGCAGCTTTGGGGACTACGAGCAGTACTTC. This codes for CASSFGDYEQYF.